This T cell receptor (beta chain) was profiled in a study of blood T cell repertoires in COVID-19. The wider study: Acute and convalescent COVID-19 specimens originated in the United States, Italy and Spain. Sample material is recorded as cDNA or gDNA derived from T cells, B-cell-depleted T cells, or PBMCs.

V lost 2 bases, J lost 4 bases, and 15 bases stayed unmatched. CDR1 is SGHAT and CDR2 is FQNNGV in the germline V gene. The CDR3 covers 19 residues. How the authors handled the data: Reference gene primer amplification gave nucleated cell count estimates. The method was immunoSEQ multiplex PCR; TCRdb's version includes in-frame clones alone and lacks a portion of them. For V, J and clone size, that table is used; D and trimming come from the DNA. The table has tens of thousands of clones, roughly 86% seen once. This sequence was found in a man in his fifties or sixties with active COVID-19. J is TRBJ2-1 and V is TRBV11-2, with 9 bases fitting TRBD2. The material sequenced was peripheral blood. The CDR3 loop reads CASSLRRGHASGIYNEQFF. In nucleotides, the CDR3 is TGTGCCAGCAGCTTAAGGAGGGGCCACGCTAGCGGGATATACAATGAGCAGTTCTTC.